This T cell receptor beta chain appears in the sequencing data of a study of blood T cell repertoires in COVID-19. About the study: The United States, Italy and Spain supplied acute and convalescent COVID-19 samples. T cells, B-cell-depleted T cells, or PBMCs provided the cDNA or gDNA that served as material.

TCRdb keeps only in-frame clones here, not all; method: immunoSEQ multiplex PCR. The sample yields about 150,000 clones, 80% seen once. This CDR3 comprises 13 residues. Trimming pared 3 bases from V and 10 bases from J, leaving 15 bases between. Looked up from germline, CDR1 is LNHDA and CDR2 is SQIVND (reference sequence). This TCR was sampled from a man in his sixties with acute or convalescent COVID-19. This sequence joins TRBV19 and TRBJ1-1, with D possibly matching TRBD1 (5 bases). The sequencing input was peripheral blood. The CDR3 DNA follows: TGTGCCAGTAGTATGCAGCGCGGGGCCGGAGCTTTCTTT. It encodes CASSMQRGAGAFF. Looking up the rest from reference TRBV19 and TRBJ1-1 gives the full variable domain: DGGITQSPKYLFRKEGQNVTLSCEQNLNHDAMYWYRQDPGQGLRLIYYSQIVNDFQKGDIAEGYSVSREKKESFPLTVTSAQKNPTAFYLCASSMQRGAGAFFGQGTRLTVV.